This passage covers 3 T cell receptor beta chains from one sample sequenced in a study of OX40 agonist ivuxolimab in advanced cancers. Libraries were prepared by immunoSEQ multiplex PCR; TCRdb keeps only in-frame clonotypes and omits some of them. The data contain some 60,000 clones, around 81% of them seen just once; the ten biggest clones take up about 4.3%. The sequences come from CD4+ or CD8+ T cells sorted from blood, collected in a trial of the OX40 agonist ivuxolimab. Receptors were obtained from an adult with an advanced solid tumor such as melanoma, head and neck, liver or kidney cancer.

As to this clone: Within the sample, other DNA sequences also encode this same CDR3. This chain joins TRBV9 and TRBJ2-5; TRBD1 agrees at 8 bases. Germline values: CDR1 SGDLS, CDR2 YYNGEE. This CDR3 comprises 15 residues. Trimming cost V 3 bases and J 5 bases; bases outside gene matches: 9. CDR3: CASSARGQGGETQYF. The CDR3 DNA is TGTGCCAGCAGCGCCAGAGGACAGGGAGGTGAGACCCAGTACTTC.

The table lists this clone with a few counts. V gene TRBV9 combines with J gene TRBJ2-7; 12 nucleotides line up with TRBD1. From germline, CDR1 is SGDLS and CDR2 YYNGEE. The CDR3 length is 15 residues. The V segment lost 3 bases and the J segment 7 bases; nucleotides outside the gene matches: 8. The DNA of the CDR3 is TGTGCCAGCAGCGCCTCGGGACAGGGGGCGGGTGAGCAGTACTTC. Translation: CASSASGQGAGEQYF.

CDR3 in DNA: TGTGCCAGCAAAGGACAGCCATCTATGGAGACCCAGTACTTC. It encodes CASKGQPSMETQYF. The rearrangement joins TRBV6-5 to TRBJ2-5, with D possibly TRBD1 on 6 matching bases. The CDR3 sequence is 14 residues long. Germline V lookup: CDR1 MNHEY, CDR2 SVGAGI. Trimming removed 7 bases from V and 5 bases from J, with 17 bases in between.